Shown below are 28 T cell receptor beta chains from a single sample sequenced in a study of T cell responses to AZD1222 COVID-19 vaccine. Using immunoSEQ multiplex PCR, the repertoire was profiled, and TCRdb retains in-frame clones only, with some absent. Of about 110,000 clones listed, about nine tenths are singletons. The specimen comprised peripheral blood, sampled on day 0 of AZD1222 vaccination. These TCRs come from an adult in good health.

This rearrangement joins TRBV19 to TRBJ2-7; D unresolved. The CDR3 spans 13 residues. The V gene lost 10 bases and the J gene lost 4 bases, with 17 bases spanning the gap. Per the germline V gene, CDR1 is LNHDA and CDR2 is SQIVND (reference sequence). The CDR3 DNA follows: TGTGCCACCAAGACAAGGGCACCGTACGAGCAGTACTTC. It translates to CATKTRAPYEQYF.

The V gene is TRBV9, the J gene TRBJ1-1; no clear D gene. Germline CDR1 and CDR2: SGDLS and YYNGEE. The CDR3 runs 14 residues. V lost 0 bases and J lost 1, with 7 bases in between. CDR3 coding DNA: TGTGCCAGCAGCGTAGGGTCCCAGAACACTGAAGCTTTCTTT. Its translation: CASSVGSQNTEAFF.

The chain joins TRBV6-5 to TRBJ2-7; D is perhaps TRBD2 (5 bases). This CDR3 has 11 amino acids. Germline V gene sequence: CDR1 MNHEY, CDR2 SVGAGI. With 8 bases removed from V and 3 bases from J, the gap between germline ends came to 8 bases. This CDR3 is CASQAGYEQYF. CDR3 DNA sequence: TGTGCCAGCCAGGCGGGCTACGAGCAGTACTTC.

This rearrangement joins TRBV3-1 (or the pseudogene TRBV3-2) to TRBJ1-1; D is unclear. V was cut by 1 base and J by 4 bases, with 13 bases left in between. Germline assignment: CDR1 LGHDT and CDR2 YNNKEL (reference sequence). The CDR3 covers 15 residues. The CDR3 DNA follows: TGTGCCAGCAGCCAAGTGGGCGGGATGGGCACTGAAGCTTTCTTT. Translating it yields CASSQVGGMGTEAFF.

CDR3 loop: CASRGSMNTEAFF. The CDR3 DNA reads as TGCGCCAGCAGGGGGAGCATGAACACTGAAGCTTTCTTT. This chain connects TRBV5-1 to TRBJ1-1; D is uncertain. Trimming pared 5 bases from V and 0 bases from J, leaving 8 bases between. The CDR3 totals 13 residues. Germline CDR1 SGHRS, CDR2 YFSETQ.

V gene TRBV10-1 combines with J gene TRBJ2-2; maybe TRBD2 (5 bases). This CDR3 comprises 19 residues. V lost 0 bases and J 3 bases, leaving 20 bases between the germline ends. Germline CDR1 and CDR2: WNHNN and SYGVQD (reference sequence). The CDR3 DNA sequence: TGCGCCAGCAGTGAGTCAGTTTTTTCCGGGAAATTCGACACCGGGGAGCTGTTTTTT. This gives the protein CASSESVFSGKFDTGELFF.

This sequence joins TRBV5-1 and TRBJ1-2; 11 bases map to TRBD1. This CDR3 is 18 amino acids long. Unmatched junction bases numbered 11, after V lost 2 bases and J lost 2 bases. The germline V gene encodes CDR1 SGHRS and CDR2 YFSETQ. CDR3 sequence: CASSLRDRGATANYGYTF. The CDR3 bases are TGCGCCAGCAGCTTAAGGGACAGGGGGGCAACTGCGAACTATGGCTACACCTTC.

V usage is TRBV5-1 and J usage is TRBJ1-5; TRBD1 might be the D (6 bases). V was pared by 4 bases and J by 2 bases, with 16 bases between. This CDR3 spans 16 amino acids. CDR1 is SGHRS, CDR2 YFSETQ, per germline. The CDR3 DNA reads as TGCGCCAGCAGCCCAGTCGGGGGGGCCGGCAATCAGCCCCAGCATTTT. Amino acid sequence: CASSPVGGAGNQPQHF.

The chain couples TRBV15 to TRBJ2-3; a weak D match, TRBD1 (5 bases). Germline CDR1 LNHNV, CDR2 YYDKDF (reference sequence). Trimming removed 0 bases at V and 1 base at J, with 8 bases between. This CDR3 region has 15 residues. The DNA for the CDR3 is TGTGCCACCAGCAGAGATCAAGGGGGCACAGATACGCAGTATTTT. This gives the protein CATSRDQGGTDTQYF.

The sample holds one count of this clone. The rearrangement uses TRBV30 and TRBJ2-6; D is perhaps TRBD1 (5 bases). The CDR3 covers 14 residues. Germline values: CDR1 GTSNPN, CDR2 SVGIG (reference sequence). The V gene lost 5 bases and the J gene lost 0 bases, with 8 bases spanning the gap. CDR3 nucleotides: TGTGCCTGGGACAGTTCCTCTGGGGCCAACGTCCTGACTTTC. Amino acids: CAWDSSSGANVLTF.

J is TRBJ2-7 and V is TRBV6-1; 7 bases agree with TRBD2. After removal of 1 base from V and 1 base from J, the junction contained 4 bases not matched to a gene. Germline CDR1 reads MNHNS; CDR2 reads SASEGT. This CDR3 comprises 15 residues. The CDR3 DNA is TGTGCCAGCAGTGAAGGCTGGGGGGGATCCTACGAGCAGTACTTC. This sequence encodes CASSEGWGGSYEQYF.

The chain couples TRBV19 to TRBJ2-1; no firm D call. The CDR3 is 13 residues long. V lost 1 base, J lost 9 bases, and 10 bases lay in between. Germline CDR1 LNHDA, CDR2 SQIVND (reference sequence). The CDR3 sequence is CASSIATAVEQFF. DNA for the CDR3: TGTGCCAGTAGTATAGCAACGGCGGTTGAGCAGTTCTTC. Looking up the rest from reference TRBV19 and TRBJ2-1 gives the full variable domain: DGGITQSPKYLFRKEGQNVTLSCEQNLNHDAMYWYRQDPGQGLRLIYYSQIVNDFQKGDIAEGYSVSREKKESFPLTVTSAQKNPTAFYLCASSIATAVEQFFGPGTRLTVL.

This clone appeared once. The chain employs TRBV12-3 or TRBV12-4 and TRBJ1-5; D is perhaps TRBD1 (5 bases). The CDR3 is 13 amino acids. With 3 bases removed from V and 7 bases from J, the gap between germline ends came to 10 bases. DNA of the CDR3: TGTGCCAGCAGTTTGGGGGGAGAACAGCCCCAGCATTTT. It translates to CASSLGGEQPQHF.

The DNA of the CDR3 is TGTGCCAGCAGTTATGCGGGCGGGAGGATCGCCGGGGAGCTGTTTTTT. Protein product: CASSYAGGRIAGELFF. The rearrangement links TRBV6-2 or TRBV6-3 to TRBJ2-2; 8 bases are a match to TRBD2. Trimming at V came to 3 bases and at J to 6 bases, leaving 9 bases not matched to a gene. The CDR3 has 16 residues. Germline CDR1 is MNHEY and CDR2 is SVGEGT.

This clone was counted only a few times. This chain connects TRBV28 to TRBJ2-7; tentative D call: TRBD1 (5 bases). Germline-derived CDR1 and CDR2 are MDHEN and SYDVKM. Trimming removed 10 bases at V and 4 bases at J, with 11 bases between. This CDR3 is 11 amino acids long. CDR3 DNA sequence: TGTGCCACTGGACAACCTTACGAGCAGTACTTC. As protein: CATGQPYEQYF.

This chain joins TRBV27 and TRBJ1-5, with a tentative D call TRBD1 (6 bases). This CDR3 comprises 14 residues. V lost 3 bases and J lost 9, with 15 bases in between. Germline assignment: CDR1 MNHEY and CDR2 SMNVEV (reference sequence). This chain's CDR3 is CASSFRQAVSPQHF. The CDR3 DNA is TGTGCCAGCAGTTTTCGACAGGCCGTTTCGCCCCAGCATTTT.

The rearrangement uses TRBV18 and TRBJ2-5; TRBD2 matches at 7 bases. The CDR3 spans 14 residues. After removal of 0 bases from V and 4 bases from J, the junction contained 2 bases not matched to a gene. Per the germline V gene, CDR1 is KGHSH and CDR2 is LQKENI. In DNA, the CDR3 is TGTGCCAGCTCACCACCGGGAGGGGCAGAGACCCAGTACTTC. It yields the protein CASSPPGGAETQYF.

CDR3 in DNA: TGTGCCAGCAGCCAAGAGGGGCAAGCTTTCTTT. Protein: CASSQEGQAFF. The rearrangement links TRBV14 to TRBJ1-1, with TRBD1 as a possible D gene (5 bases). V was clipped by 0 bases and J by 9 bases, with 5 bases between them. The CDR3 runs to 11 residues. From germline, CDR1 is SGHDN and CDR2 FVKESK.

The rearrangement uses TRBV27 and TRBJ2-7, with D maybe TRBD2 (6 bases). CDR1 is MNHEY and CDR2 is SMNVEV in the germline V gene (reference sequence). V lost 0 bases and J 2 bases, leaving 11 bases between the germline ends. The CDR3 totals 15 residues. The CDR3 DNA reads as TGTGCCAGCAGTTTATCGGGGACTCTGGCCTACGAGCAGTACTTC. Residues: CASSLSGTLAYEQYF.

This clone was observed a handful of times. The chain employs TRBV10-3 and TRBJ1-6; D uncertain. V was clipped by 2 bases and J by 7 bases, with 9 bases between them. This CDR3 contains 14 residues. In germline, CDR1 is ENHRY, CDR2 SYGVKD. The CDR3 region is CAISETATNSPLHF. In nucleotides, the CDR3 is TGTGCCATCAGTGAGACGGCTACGAATTCACCCCTCCACTTT.

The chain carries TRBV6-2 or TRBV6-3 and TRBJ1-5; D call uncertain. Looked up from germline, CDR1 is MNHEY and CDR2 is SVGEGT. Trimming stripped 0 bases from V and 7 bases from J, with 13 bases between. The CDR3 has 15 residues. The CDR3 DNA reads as TGTGCCAGCAGTTACTCGAAGTTTAGAATACAGCCCCAGCATTTT. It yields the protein CASSYSKFRIQPQHF.

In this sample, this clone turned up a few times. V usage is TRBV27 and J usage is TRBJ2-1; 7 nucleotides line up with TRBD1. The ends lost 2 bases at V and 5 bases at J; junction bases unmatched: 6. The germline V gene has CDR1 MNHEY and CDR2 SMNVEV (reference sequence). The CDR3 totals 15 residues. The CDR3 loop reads CASSLRDSLDNEQFF. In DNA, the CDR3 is TGTGCCAGCAGTTTAAGGGACAGCTTGGACAATGAGCAGTTCTTC.

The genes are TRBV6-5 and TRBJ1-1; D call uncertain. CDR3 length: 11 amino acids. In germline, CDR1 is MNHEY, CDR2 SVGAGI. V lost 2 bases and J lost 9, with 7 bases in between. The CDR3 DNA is TGTGCCAGCAGTTACGCGCAGAAAGCTTTCTTT. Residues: CASSYAQKAFF.

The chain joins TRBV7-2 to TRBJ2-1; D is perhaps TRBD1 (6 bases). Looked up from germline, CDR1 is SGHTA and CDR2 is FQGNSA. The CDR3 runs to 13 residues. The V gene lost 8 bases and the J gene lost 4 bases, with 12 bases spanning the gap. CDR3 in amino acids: CASETGQYNEQFF. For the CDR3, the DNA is TGTGCCAGCGAGACAGGACAGTACAATGAGCAGTTCTTC.

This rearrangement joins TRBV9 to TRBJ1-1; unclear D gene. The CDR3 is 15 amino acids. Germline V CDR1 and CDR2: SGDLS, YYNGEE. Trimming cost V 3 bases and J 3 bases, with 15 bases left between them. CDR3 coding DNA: TGTGCCAGCAGCGCCCGAAGTTATGGCGACACTGAAGCTTTCTTT. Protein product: CASSARSYGDTEAFF.

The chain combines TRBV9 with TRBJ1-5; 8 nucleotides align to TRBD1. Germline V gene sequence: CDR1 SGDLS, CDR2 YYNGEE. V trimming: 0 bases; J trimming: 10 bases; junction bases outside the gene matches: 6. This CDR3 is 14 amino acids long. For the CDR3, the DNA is TGTGCCAGCAGCGTAGACGGGACAGGTTCACCCCAGCATTTT. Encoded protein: CASSVDGTGSPQHF.

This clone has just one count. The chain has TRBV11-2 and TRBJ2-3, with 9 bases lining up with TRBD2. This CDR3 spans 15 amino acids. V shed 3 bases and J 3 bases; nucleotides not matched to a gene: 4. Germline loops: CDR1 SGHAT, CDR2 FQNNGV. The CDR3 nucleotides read TGTGCCAGCAGCTTGAGGGCGGGAGGGACAGATACGCAGTATTTT. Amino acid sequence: CASSLRAGGTDTQYF.

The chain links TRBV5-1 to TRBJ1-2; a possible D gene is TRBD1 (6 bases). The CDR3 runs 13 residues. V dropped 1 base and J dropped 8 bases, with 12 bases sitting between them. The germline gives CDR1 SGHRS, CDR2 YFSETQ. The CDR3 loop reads CASSLNDQGGYTF. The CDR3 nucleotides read TGCGCCAGCAGCTTGAACGATCAGGGGGGCTACACCTTC.